This TCR beta chain stems from a study of blood T cells in healthy people across ages (dated by TCRdb to the mid-2010s). General notes on the study: Template switching captured roughly one uniquely barcoded TCR beta cDNA molecule per two T cells in model experiments. The study analyzed two additional independent replicas of 1 million unique cDNA reads from the same blood draw for two donors, one aged 18 to 29 and one aged 80 or older. Donors were grouped into four age groups: young (average approximately 15 years), middle-aged (39), aged (around 62) and long-lived (approximately 75). Donors of different ages were randomly distributed across sequencing lanes to avoid experimental bias. The study measured age-related changes in TCR beta repertoire diversity using deep sequencing normalized with unique cDNA molecular identifiers. Overall study results and their limits: Donor CMV infection status was unknown, potentially confounding age-related changes in expanded clonotypes. Observed TCR beta diversity per million T cells fell roughly linearly with age, and a significant reduction was already apparent by age roughly 40. Compared with the aged group, the long-lived group had more naive CD4+ T cells, fewer expanded clones and increased TCR diversity, suggesting age selection. Conclusive comparison of naive and antigen-experienced compartments was prevented by the profiling of bulk unsorted PBMCs. Total diversity estimates from one million sequenced T cells were considered lower bounds and underestimates. There was a strong correlation between observed TCR beta diversity and the percentage of naive T cells measured by flow cytometry.

Only a few counts were recorded for this clonotype. This receptor's antigen is unknown. Per-base qualities were not stored, and no clone one base away is much larger. The donors were 40 or so Caucasian individuals from Russia, aged roughly 6 to 100 years, who were systemically healthy. Each donor gave 8 to 10 milliliters of peripheral blood, drawn into EDTA-treated Vacutainer tubes. Ficoll-Paque density-gradient centrifugation was used to isolate PBMCs, with at least 6.5 million per sample. Trizol reagent was used to extract total RNA from the PBMCs, yielding at least 6 micrograms per sample. For every donor, flow cytometry on a PBMC aliquot measured the percentage of naive CD45RAhigh/CD27high T cells. The germline V gene provides CDR1 MDHEN and CDR2 SYDVKM. After removal of 7 bases from V and 8 bases from J, the junction retains 7 bases not matched to a gene. The CDR3 starts with the cysteine, ends with the phenylalanine, and has 13 residues. Only the CDR3 part of the read is kept: 39 bases, read in frame from the first base.

Libraries came from 5' RACE. Sequencing was carried out with an Illumina HiSeq 2500. A second roughly 7 to 12 cycle PCR used a sample-barcoded 5' primer and a J-beta primer mix. A unique molecular identifier was introduced onto each TCR beta cDNA molecule by a template-switch 5' adaptor carrying 12 random nucleotides. At least 2.5 million CDR3-containing paired-end reads were obtained from each sample. All of the RNA was converted into first-strand cDNA using the Mint cDNA synthesis kit, with a TRBC-specific oligonucleotide serving as the primer. Following uracil-DNA glycosylase treatment, all cDNA underwent a first 18-cycle PCR with the universal primers M1SS and BC2_uni_R. As for the authors' bioinformatics: Each sample was normalized by randomly selecting 1 million high-quality reads, each carrying a distinct molecular identifier. Reads sharing molecular identifiers were discarded rather than binned into consensus sequences. MiTCR, with a Q25 quality threshold and the strictest error-elimination algorithm, was used for CDR3 identification, clonotype clustering and error correction. A nonparametric unseen species model with Euler transformation was used to estimate a lower bound on total TCR beta diversity. The public sequencing data were trimmed at Q25 with fastp and processed into clonotypes with MiXCR by TCRdb, which kept only in-frame beta chains. For every CDR3 protein sequence, its rows merge into one entry that carries the most common genes and DNA. The V and J calls come from TCRdb's annotation, not from the publication. The sample contains approximately 810,000 distinct CDR3 sequences, around 28% of them found a single time. Clones ranked in the top ten supply roughly a sixth of the sample.

This TCR was recovered from a woman of 80 years or more in good health. This chain joins TRBV28 to TRBJ2-1; TRBD1 lines up with 8 middle nucleotides. The sequencing input was blood. The CDR3 sequence is CASKRQGRYEQFF. The DNA sequence reads TGTGCCAGCAAGAGACAGGGGAGGTATGAGCAGTTCTTC.